The 8 T cell receptor beta chains presented below share a single source sample, sequenced in a study of T cell changes during pregnancy in multiple sclerosis. Here immunoSEQ multiplex PCR was the method, and the copy in TCRdb shows in-frame clones only, minus some. This sample has about 60,000 clones, with 93% found just once. The sequences come from CD8+ T cells from peripheral blood mononuclear cells, collected in the second trimester of pregnancy. These receptors originate from a female donor with multiple sclerosis, enrolled in a pregnancy study.

The chain has TRBV11-2 and TRBJ2-3; 8 nucleotides agree with TRBD2. CDR3 size: 14 residues. Germline V gene data show CDR1 as SGHAT and CDR2 as FQNNGV. The V segment lost 4 bases and the J segment 2 bases; nucleotides outside the gene matches: 2. The CDR3 DNA follows: TGTGCCAGCAGCTCGCGGGGGGACACAGATACGCAGTATTTT. It codes for CASSSRGDTDTQYF.

CDR3 residues: CASGNSGRPYNEQFF. The CDR3 DNA reads TGTGCCAGCGGGAATAGCGGGAGGCCCTACAATGAGCAGTTCTTC. The rearrangement links TRBV28 to TRBJ2-1; 10 nucleotides align to TRBD2. The CDR3 has 15 amino acids. J was trimmed by 2 bases and V by 8 bases; bases with no gene match: 6. Germline CDR1 MDHEN, CDR2 SYDVKM. The full variable domain, completed using reference TRBV28 and TRBJ2-1, is DVKVTQSSRYLVKRTGEKVFLECVQDMDHENMFWYRQDPGLGLRLIYFSYDVKMKEKGDIPEGYSVSREKKERFSLILESASTNQTSMYLCASGNSGRPYNEQFFGPGTRLTVL.

The V call is TRBV5-1, the J call TRBJ1-5, with 7 nucleotides matching TRBD1. V dropped 0 bases and J dropped 7; count of bases not matched to a gene: 10. This CDR3 spans 16 amino acids. Germline CDR1 is SGHRS and CDR2 is YFSETQ. The CDR3 reads CASSLGPGGAEQPQHF. DNA for the CDR3: TGCGCCAGCAGCTTGGGGCCAGGGGGAGCGGAACAGCCCCAGCATTTT.

The rearrangement links TRBV28 to TRBJ2-7; 14 bases fit TRBD2. Germline V gene sequence: CDR1 MDHEN, CDR2 SYDVKM. The length of the CDR3 is 19 residues. Trimming removed 5 bases from V and 5 bases from J; junction bases left unmatched: 17. This CDR3 reads CASSPTTSGRAWAADEQYF. CDR3 nucleotide sequence: TGTGCCAGCAGTCCTACGACTAGCGGGAGGGCCTGGGCCGCGGACGAGCAGTACTTC. Filled out from reference TRBV28 and TRBJ2-7, the complete variable domain reads DVKVTQSSRYLVKRTGEKVFLECVQDMDHENMFWYRQDPGLGLRLIYFSYDVKMKEKGDIPEGYSVSREKKERFSLILESASTNQTSMYLCASSPTTSGRAWAADEQYFGPGTRLTVT.

Here the CDR3 DNA reads TGCGCCAGCAGTGAGGTTTCAGGGGCTCTCTGGTATGGCTACACCTTC. As protein: CASSEVSGALWYGYTF. This chain joins TRBV10-2 and TRBJ1-2, with D possibly TRBD1 on 6 matching bases. Germline CDR1 and CDR2: WSHSY and SAAADI. The CDR3 loop spans 16 amino acids. Trimming stripped 2 bases from V and 5 bases from J, with 18 bases between.

The V and J genes are TRBV5-1 and TRBJ1-2; 10 nucleotides agree with TRBD1. J lost 3 bases, V lost 5 bases, and 1 base had no gene match. The CDR3 sequence is 13 residues long. The germline V gene encodes CDR1 SGHRS and CDR2 YFSETQ. The CDR3 sequence is CASRDRGDYGYTF. In DNA form, the CDR3 reads TGCGCCAGCAGGGACAGGGGGGACTATGGCTACACCTTC.

This clone appeared a single time. The chain joins TRBV7-3 to TRBJ2-3; TRBD2 agrees at 7 bases. The CDR3 length is 14 residues. Trimming took 2 bases from V and 1 from J; bases not matched to a gene: 0. Germline loops: CDR1 SGHTA, CDR2 FQGTGA. CDR3 coding DNA: TGTGCCAGCAGCTTAGGACTAGGCACAGATACGCAGTATTTT. Translation gives CASSLGLGTDTQYF.

This chain links TRBV19 with TRBJ1-3; D remains ambiguous. Trimming removed 10 bases from V and 2 bases from J, with 6 bases in between. There are 11 residues in the CDR3. The germline V gene encodes CDR1 LNHDA and CDR2 SQIVND (reference sequence). CDR3 amino acids: CATTAGNTIYF. CDR3 nucleotide sequence: TGTGCCACTACAGCTGGAAACACCATATATTTT.